The next 6 T cell receptor beta chains were all read from a single sample in a study of blood T cell repertoires in COVID-19. Clones were sequenced by immunoSEQ multiplex PCR, and TCRdb holds only the in-frame ones, with some missing. The sample yields some 7,700 clones, over 75% seen once. The material sequenced was peripheral blood. These receptors were collected from a human donor in a cohort sampled during active COVID-19.

The rearrangement uses TRBV19 and TRBJ1-4, with 9 positions matching TRBD1. V lost 3 bases and J lost 10; bases outside the gene matches: 9. The germline V gene has CDR1 LNHDA and CDR2 SQIVND (reference sequence). This CDR3 is 15 amino acids long. The CDR3 sequence is CASSIPWTGVGKLFF. Written as DNA, the CDR3 is TGTGCCAGTAGTATTCCCTGGACAGGGGTTGGAAAACTGTTTTTT.

This chain joins TRBV24-1 and TRBJ2-4; TRBD1 agrees at 8 bases. V shed 4 bases and J 3 bases; nucleotides not matched to a gene: 13. From germline, CDR1 is KGHDR and CDR2 SFDVKD. The CDR3 consists of 18 residues. In DNA form, the CDR3 reads TGTGCCACCAGTGACCCTCGTCGGACAGGGCCGGGCAAAAACATTCAGTACTTC. Translating it yields CATSDPRRTGPGKNIQYF.

The rearrangement uses TRBV27 and TRBJ1-1; D is ambiguous. The CDR3 is made up of 14 amino acids. Trimming shortened V by 2 bases and J by 4 bases, and 11 bases separated the two germline ends. Germline values: CDR1 MNHEY, CDR2 SMNVEV (reference sequence). The CDR3 nucleotides are TGTGCCAGCAGTTTAGTTCGGGTGGGCACTGAAGCTTTCTTT. Translated: CASSLVRVGTEAFF.

The chain recombines TRBV6-1 with TRBJ2-7, with D unresolved. Germline values: CDR1 MNHNS, CDR2 SASEGT. Trimming removed 2 bases at V and 4 bases at J, with 9 bases between. The CDR3 is made up of 13 amino acids. Here the CDR3 reads CASSEQAPYEQYF. In nucleotides, the CDR3 is TGTGCCAGCAGTGAACAGGCCCCATACGAGCAGTACTTC.

V and J are TRBV6-6 and TRBJ1-2, with TRBD1 identical over 7 bases. The CDR3 loop spans 15 amino acids. The ends lost 1 base at V and 14 bases at J; junction bases unmatched: 16. Germline V gene sequence: CDR1 MNHNY, CDR2 SVGAGI (reference sequence). The CDR3: CASSYFPLRQGDETF. Written as DNA, the CDR3 is TGTGCCAGCAGTTACTTCCCTTTAAGACAGGGCGATGAAACCTTC.

The chain recombines TRBV4-2 with TRBJ2-7; tentatively, D is TRBD2 (5 bases). V was clipped by 4 bases and J by 3 bases, with 16 bases between them. Germline V lookup: CDR1 LGHNA, CDR2 YNFKEQ. The CDR3 consists of 15 residues. The chain's CDR3 is CASSLAGETHYEQYF. The CDR3 bases are TGTGCCAGCAGCCTTGCCGGGGAGACCCACTACGAGCAGTACTTC.